This T cell receptor beta chain was observed in a study of cytomegalovirus exposure and HLA in healthy donors. CDR1 and CDR2 from the germline V gene are SNHLY and FYNNEI. The CDR3 totals 13 residues. V lost 7 bases and J lost 5, with 12 bases in between. Primers included in the PCR were 60 Vbeta and 13 Jbeta primers. Measured with immunoSEQ multiplex PCR; TCRdb has only the in-frame clones, and not every one. The sample lists 160,000 or so clones, almost 85% occurring once. Donors sampled were nominally healthy, though unrecorded immune exposures were likely. Study-wide results and limits: Several of the most significant clusters appeared, in a later analysis, to be linked to common viral pathogens.

This clone was picked up a small number of times. The target antigen is unknown. The chain uses TRBV2 and TRBJ1-5; possible D gene TRBD1, 6 bases. The receptor was isolated from a woman in her forties or fifties in good health and CMV-seronegative. Sample: PBMCs. The CDR3 loop is CASTGESYQPQHF. The CDR3 coding sequence is TGTGCCAGCACAGGGGAAAGTTATCAGCCCCAGCATTTT. The full variable domain, completed using reference TRBV2 and TRBJ1-5, is EPEVTQTPSHQVTQMGQEVILRCVPISNHLYFYWYRQILGQKVEFLVSFYNNEISEKSEIFDDQFSVERPDGSNFTLKIRSTKLEDSAMYFCASTGESYQPQHFGDGTRLSIL.